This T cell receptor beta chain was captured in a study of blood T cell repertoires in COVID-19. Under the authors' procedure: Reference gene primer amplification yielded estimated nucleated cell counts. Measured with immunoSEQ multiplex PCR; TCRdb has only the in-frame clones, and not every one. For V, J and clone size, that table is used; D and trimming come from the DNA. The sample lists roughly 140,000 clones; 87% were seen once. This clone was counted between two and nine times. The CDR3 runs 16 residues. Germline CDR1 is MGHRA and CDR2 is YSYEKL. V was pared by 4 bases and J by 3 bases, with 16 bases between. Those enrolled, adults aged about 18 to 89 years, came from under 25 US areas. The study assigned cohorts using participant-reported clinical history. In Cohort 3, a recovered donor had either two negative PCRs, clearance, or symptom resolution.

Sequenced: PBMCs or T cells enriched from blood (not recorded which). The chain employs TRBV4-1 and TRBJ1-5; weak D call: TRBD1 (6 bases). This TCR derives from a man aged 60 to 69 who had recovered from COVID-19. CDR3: CASSPSQGPSNQPQHF. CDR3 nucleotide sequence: TGCGCCAGCAGCCCGTCCCAGGGGCCCTCCAATCAGCCCCAGCATTTT.